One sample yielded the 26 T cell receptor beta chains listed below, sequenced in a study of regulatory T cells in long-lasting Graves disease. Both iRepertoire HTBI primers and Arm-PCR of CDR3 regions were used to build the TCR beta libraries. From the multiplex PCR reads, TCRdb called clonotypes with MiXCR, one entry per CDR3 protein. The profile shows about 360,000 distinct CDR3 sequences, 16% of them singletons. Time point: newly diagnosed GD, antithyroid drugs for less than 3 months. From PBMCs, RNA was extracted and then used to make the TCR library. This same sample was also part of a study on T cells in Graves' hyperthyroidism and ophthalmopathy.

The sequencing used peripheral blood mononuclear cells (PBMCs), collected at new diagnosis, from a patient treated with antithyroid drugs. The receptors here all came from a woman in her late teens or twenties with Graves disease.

The CDR3 protein is CASSLRQSPNEQYF. CDR3 DNA sequence: TGTGCCAGCAGCTTAAGACAGTCCCCCAACGAGCAGTACTTC. This chain links TRBV7-8 with TRBJ2-7, with a weak D call TRBD1 (5 bases). Germline CDR1 reads SGHVS; CDR2 reads FQNEAQ. V lost 2 bases to trimming and J lost 5 bases, with 13 bases between them. The CDR3 consists of 14 residues. Looking up the rest from reference TRBV7-8 and TRBJ2-7 gives the full variable domain: GAGVSQSPRYKVAKRGQDVALRCDPISGHVSLFWYQQALGQGPEFLTYFQNEAQLDKSGLPSDRFFAERPEGSVSTLKIQRTQQEDSAVYLCASSLRQSPNEQYFGPGTRLTVT.

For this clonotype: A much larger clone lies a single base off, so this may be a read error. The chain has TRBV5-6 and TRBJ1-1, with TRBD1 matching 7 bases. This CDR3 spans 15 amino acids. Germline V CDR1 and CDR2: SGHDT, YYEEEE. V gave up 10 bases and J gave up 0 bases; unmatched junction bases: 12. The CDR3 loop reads CAEGKRQGMNTEAFF. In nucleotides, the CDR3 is TGTGCCGAGGGGAAACGACAGGGCATGAACACTGAAGCTTTCTTT.

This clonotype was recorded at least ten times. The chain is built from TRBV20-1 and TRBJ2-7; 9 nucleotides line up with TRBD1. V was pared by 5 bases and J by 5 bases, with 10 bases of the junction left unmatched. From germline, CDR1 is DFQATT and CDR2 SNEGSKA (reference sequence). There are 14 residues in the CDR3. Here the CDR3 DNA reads TGCAGTGCTCTAACCGGGACAGGGATCCACGAGCAGTACTTC. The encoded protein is CSALTGTGIHEQYF.

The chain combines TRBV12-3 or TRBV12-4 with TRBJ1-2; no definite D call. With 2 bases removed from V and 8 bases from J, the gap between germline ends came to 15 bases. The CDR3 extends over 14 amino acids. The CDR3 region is CASSLRFLLGGYTF. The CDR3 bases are TGTGCCAGCAGTTTAAGATTCCTCCTCGGGGGCTACACCTTC.

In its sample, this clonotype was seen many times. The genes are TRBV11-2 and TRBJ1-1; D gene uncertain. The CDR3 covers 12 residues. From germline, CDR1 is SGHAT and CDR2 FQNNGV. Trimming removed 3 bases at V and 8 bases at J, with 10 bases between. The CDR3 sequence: CASSFLGLEAFF. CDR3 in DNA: TGTGCCAGCAGCTTCCTTGGCTTGGAAGCTTTCTTT.

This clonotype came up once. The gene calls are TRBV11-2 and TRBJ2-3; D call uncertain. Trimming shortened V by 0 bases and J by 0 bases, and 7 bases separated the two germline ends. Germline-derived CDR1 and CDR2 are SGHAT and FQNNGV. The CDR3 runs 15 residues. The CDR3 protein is CASSLDSKSTDTQYF. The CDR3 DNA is TGTGCCAGCAGCTTAGACTCAAAAAGCACAGATACGCAGTATTTT.

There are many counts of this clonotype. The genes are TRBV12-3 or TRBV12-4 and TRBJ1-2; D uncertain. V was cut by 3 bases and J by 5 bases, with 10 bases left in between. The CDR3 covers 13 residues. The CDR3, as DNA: TGTGCCAGCAGTTTGGGGAGGGCATATGGCTACACCTTC. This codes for CASSLGRAYGYTF.

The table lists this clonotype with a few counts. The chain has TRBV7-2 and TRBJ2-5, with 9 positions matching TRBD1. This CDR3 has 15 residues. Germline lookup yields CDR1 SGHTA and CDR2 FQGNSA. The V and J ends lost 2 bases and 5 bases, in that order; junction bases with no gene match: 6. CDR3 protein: CASSLSTGGWETQYF. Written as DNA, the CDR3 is TGTGCCAGCAGCTTAAGCACAGGGGGCTGGGAGACCCAGTACTTC.

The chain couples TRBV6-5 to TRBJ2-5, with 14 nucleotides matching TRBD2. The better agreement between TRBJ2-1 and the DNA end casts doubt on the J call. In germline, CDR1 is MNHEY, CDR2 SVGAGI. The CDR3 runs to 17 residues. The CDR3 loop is CASSSPGLAGVYNEQFF. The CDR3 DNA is TGTGCCAGCAGTTCACCGGGACTAGCGGGAGTCTACAATGAGCAGTTCTTC.

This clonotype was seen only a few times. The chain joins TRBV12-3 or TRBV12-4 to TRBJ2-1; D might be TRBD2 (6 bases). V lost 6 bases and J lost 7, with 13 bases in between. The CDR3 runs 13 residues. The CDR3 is CASRPGAGNEQFF. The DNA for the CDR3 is TGTGCCAGCAGACCTGGGGCGGGAAATGAGCAGTTCTTC.

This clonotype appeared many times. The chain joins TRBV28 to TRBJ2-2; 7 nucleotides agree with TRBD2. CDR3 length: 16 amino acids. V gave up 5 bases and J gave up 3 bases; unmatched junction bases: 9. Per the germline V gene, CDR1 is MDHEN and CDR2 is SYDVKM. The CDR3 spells CASSGLLAEHTGELFF. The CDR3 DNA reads TGTGCCAGCAGTGGCCTCCTAGCGGAGCACACCGGGGAGCTGTTTTTT.

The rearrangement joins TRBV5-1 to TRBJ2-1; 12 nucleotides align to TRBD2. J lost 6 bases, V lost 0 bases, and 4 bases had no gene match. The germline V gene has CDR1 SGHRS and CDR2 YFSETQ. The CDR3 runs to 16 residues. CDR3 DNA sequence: TGCGCCAGCAGCTTGGTCTCTAGCGGGGGGGCCAATGAGCAGTTCTTC. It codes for CASSLVSSGGANEQFF.

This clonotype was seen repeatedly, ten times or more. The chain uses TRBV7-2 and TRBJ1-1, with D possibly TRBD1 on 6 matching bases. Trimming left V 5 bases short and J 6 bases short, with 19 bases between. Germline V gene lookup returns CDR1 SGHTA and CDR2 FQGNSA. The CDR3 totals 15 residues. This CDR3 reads CASSALGGIWAEAFF. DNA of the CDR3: TGTGCCAGCAGCGCATTAGGGGGGATATGGGCTGAAGCTTTCTTT.

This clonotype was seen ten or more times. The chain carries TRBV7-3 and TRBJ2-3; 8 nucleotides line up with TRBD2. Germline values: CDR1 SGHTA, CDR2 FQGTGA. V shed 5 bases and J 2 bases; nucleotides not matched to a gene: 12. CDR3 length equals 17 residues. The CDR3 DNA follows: TGTGCCAGCAGCCCCGGGGGGGCAAGGCGGGCCACAGATACGCAGTATTTT. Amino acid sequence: CASSPGGARRATDTQYF.

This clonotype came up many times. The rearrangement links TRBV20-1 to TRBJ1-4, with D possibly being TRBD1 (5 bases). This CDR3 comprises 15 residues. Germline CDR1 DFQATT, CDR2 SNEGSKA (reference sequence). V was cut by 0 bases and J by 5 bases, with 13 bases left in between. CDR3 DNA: TGCAGTGCTAGAGATCAGGGCAGAGGGAATGAAAAACTGTTTTTT. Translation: CSARDQGRGNEKLFF.

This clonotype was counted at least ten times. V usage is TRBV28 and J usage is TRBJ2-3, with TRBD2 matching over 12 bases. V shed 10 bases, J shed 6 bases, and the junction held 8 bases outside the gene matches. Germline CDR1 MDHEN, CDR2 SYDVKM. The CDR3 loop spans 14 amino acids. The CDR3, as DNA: TGTGCCACCCTCCTAGCGGGAGGGCCGGATACGCAGTATTTT. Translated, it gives CATLLAGGPDTQYF.

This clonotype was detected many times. The CDR3 DNA is TGCGCCAGCAGCCGGGACAGGGGGGGAAACACTGAAGCTTTCTTT. Its protein product is CASSRDRGGNTEAFF. This rearrangement joins TRBV5-1 to TRBJ1-1; 11 bases line up with TRBD1. The junction had 4 bases not matched to a gene; V was cut back by 4 bases and J by 2 bases. The length of the CDR3 is 15 residues. Germline V gene data show CDR1 as SGHRS and CDR2 as YFSETQ.

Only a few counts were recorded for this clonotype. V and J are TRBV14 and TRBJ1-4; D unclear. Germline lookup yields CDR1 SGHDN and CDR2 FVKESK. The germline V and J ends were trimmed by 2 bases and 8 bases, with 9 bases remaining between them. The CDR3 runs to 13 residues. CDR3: CASSQSLQEKLFF. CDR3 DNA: TGTGCCAGCAGCCAAAGCCTCCAGGAAAAACTGTTTTTT.

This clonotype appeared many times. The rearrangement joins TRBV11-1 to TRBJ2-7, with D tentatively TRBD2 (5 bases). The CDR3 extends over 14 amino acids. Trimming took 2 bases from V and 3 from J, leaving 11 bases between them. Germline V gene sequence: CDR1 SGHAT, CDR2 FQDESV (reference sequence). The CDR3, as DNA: TGTGCCAGCAGCTTAACCCCTAGCCGCTACGAGCAGTACTTC. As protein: CASSLTPSRYEQYF. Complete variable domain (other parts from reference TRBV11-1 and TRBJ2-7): EAEVAQSPRYKITEKSQAVAFWCDPISGHATLYWYRQILGQGPELLVQFQDESVVDDSQLPKDRFSAERLKGVDSTLKIQPAELGDSAMYLCASSLTPSRYEQYFGPGTRLTVT.

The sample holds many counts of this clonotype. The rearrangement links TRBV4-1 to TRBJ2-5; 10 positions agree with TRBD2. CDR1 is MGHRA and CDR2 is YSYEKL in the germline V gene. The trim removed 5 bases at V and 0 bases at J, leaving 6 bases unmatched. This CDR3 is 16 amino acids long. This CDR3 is CASSSGLAENQETQYF. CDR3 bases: TGCGCCAGCAGCTCCGGACTAGCGGAAAACCAAGAGACCCAGTACTTC.

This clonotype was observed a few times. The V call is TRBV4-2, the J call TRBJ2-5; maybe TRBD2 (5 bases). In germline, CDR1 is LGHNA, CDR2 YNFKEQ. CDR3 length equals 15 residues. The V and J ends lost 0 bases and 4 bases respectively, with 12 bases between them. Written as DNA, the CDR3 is TGTGCCAGCAGCCAAGATAGGGCTAGCAGAGAGACCCAGTACTTC. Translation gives CASSQDRASRETQYF.

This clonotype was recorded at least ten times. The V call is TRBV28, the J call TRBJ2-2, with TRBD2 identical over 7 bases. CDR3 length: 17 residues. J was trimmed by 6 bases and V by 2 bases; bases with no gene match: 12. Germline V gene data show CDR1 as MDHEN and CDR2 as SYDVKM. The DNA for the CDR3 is TGTGCCAGCAGTTTAGAAGCTGGGCGGGAGTTCTCCGGGGAGCTGTTTTTT. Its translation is CASSLEAGREFSGELFF.

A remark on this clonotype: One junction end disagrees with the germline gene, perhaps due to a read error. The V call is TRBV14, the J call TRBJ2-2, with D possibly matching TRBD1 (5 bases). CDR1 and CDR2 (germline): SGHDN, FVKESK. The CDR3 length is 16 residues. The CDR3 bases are TGTGCCGGCAGCCACGGGCCCAAAGGGGACACCGGGGAGCTGTTTTTT. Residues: CAGSHGPKGDTGELFF.

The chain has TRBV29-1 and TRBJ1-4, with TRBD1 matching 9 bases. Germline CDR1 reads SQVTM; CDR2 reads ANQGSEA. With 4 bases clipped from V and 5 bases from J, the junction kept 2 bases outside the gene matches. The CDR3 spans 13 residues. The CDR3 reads CSVVGTGNEKLFF. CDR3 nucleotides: TGCAGCGTTGTGGGGACAGGGAATGAAAAACTGTTTTTT.

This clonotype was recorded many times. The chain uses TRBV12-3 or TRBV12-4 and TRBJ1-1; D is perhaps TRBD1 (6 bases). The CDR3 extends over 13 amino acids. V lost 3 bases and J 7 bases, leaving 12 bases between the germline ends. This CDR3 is CASSFNRVIEAFF. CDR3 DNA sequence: TGTGCCAGCAGTTTCAACAGGGTAATTGAAGCTTTCTTT.

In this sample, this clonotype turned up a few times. CDR3 residues: CASSYLAGVAYEQYF. DNA of the CDR3: TGTGCCAGCAGTTACCTGGCAGGGGTGGCCTACGAGCAGTACTTC. The chain employs TRBV6-9 and TRBJ2-7, with D perhaps TRBD1 (6 bases). Trimming took off 3 bases at V and 2 bases at J, with 14 bases between the two ends. Germline CDR1 MNHGY, CDR2 SVAAGI. The CDR3 has 15 amino acids.